Below, 15 T cell receptor beta chains from the same sample are listed, as sequenced in a study of blood T cell repertoires in COVID-19. The repertoire was sequenced with immunoSEQ multiplex PCR; TCRdb's copy has only in-frame clones and lacks some. Seen here are 260,000 or so clones, over 70% observed once, and the top ten hold 5.7%. The specimen was peripheral blood. The receptors originated from a man older than 75 with acute or convalescent COVID-19.

The CDR3 protein is CASRGTSGYTGELFF. DNA for the CDR3: TGTGCCAGCAGGGGGACTAGCGGCTACACCGGGGAGCTGTTTTTT. The V and J genes are TRBV2 and TRBJ2-2; 11 positions match TRBD2. The CDR3 consists of 15 residues. The V segment lost 6 bases and the J segment 3 bases; nucleotides outside the gene matches: 3. Germline V gene sequence: CDR1 SNHLY, CDR2 FYNNEI.

The CDR3 sequence is CASSVGQDGDIQYF. DNA for the CDR3: TGTGCCAGCAGCGTGGGACAGGATGGGGACATTCAGTACTTC. The J gene is TRBJ2-4, the V gene TRBV9; 8 bases agree with TRBD1. In germline, CDR1 is SGDLS, CDR2 YYNGEE. CDR3 length equals 14 residues. Trimming removed 2 bases from V and 8 bases from J; junction bases left unmatched: 6.

The chain combines TRBV30 with TRBJ2-7; 9 bases fit TRBD2. This CDR3 has 15 residues. CDR1 is GTSNPN, CDR2 SVGIG, per germline (reference sequence). The junction had 14 bases not matched to a gene; V was cut back by 5 bases and J by 6 bases. CDR3 loop: CAWDRAGGPISEQYF. CDR3 DNA sequence: TGTGCCTGGGACAGAGCGGGAGGCCCCATCTCCGAGCAGTACTTC.

This clone has just one count. J is TRBJ1-1 and V is TRBV25-1; D is uncertain. Per germline, CDR1 MGHDK and CDR2 SYGVNS. The CDR3 totals 12 residues. V lost 2 bases and J lost 3, with 4 bases in between. DNA for the CDR3: TGTGCCAGCAGTGAACGGGACACTGAAGCTTTCTTT. It translates to CASSERDTEAFF.

This rearrangement joins TRBV2 to TRBJ2-7; D is undetermined. The germline V gene encodes CDR1 SNHLY and CDR2 FYNNEI. The CDR3 spans 13 residues. V dropped 2 bases and J dropped 8 bases, with 13 bases sitting between them. The CDR3, as DNA: TGTGCCAGCAGTGAAATCGCGGCTGATCAGCAGTACTTC. Its translation: CASSEIAADQQYF.

The J gene is TRBJ2-7, the V gene TRBV6-5; the match to TRBD1 covers 8 bases. Trimming at V came to 4 bases and at J to 2 bases, leaving 7 bases not matched to a gene. In germline, CDR1 is MNHEY, CDR2 SVGAGI. The CDR3 loop spans 15 amino acids. The CDR3 nucleotides read TGTGCCAGCAGTTTGACGACAGGGGTGGCCTACGAGCAGTACTTC. Its protein is CASSLTTGVAYEQYF.

This clone was detected once. The chain links TRBV5-6 to TRBJ2-3; 8 bases fit TRBD2. After removal of 4 bases from V and 1 base from J, the junction contained 8 bases not matched to a gene. The germline CDR1 and CDR2 sequences are SGHDT and YYEEEE. CDR3 length: 16 amino acids. The CDR3 DNA is TGTGCCAGCAGCCCCCGTCGGCGGGGGGGCACAGATACGCAGTATTTT. Amino acids: CASSPRRRGGTDTQYF.

The CDR3 sequence is CASSPQVRVGADTQYF. CDR3 bases: TGTGCCAGCAGTCCTCAAGTGAGGGTCGGTGCAGATACGCAGTATTTT. This rearrangement joins TRBV28 to TRBJ2-3, with D maybe TRBD2 (5 bases). The germline gives CDR1 MDHEN, CDR2 SYDVKM. There are 16 residues in the CDR3. Trimming pared 5 bases from V and 4 bases from J, leaving 19 bases between.

This chain uses TRBV7-6 with TRBJ2-7; 8 bases align to TRBD2. In germline, CDR1 is SGHVS, CDR2 FNYEAQ. Unmatched junction bases numbered 7, after V lost 0 bases and J lost 6 bases. The CDR3 extends over 15 amino acids. CDR3 sequence: CASSLAPSGTSEQYF. CDR3 DNA: TGTGCCAGCAGCTTAGCACCATCCGGGACTAGCGAGCAGTACTTC.

This clone occurred once. The chain links TRBV28 to TRBJ1-2; tentatively, D is TRBD1 (5 bases). This CDR3 is built from 14 residues. From germline, CDR1 is MDHEN and CDR2 SYDVKM. Trimming took 7 bases from V and 3 from J, leaving 15 bases between them. The CDR3 bases are TGTGCCAGCACCTCGGGGGGAGGGGACTATGGCTACACCTTC. The encoded protein is CASTSGGGDYGYTF.

The gene calls are TRBV11-1 and TRBJ2-1, with D unclear. Per the germline V gene, CDR1 is SGHAT and CDR2 is FQDESV (reference sequence). The CDR3 has 15 amino acids. Trimming removed 1 base at V and 5 bases at J, with 12 bases between. CDR3 region: CASSLEPRLHNEQFF. The CDR3 DNA sequence: TGTGCCAGCAGCTTAGAGCCCCGCCTCCACAATGAGCAGTTCTTC.

This sequence joins TRBV18 and TRBJ2-5; 8 positions match TRBD2. The germline gives CDR1 KGHSH, CDR2 LQKENI. This CDR3 region has 16 residues. Trimming cost V 2 bases and J 5 bases; bases outside gene matches: 10. CDR3 DNA sequence: TGTGCCAGCTCACCAAGGAGCGGGAGCACCCAGGAGACCCAGTACTTC. The encoded protein is CASSPRSGSTQETQYF. The variable domain in full, with the rest retrieved from reference TRBV18 and TRBJ2-5, is NAGVMQNPRHLVRRRGQEARLRCSPMKGHSHVYWYRQLPEEGLKFMVYLQKENIIDESGMPKERFSAEFPKEGPSILRIQQVVRGDSAAYFCASSPRSGSTQETQYFGPGTRLLVL.

The chain links TRBV7-2 to TRBJ2-7; 12 bases match TRBD1. CDR1 and CDR2 (germline): SGHTA, FQGNSA. The CDR3 totals 16 residues. With V trimmed by 1 base and J by 4 bases, 5 bases remained unmatched. This chain's CDR3 is CASSLVGQGAPYEQYF. The CDR3 region has the DNA TGTGCCAGCAGCTTAGTGGGACAGGGGGCGCCTTACGAGCAGTACTTC. Supplemented by reference TRBV7-2 and TRBJ2-7, the full variable domain reads GAGVSQSPSNKVTEKGKDVELRCDPISGHTALYWYRQSLGQGLEFLIYFQGNSAPDKSGLPSDRFSAERTGGSVSTLTIQRTQQEDSAVYLCASSLVGQGAPYEQYFGPGTRLTVT.

This clone was detected once. The chain uses TRBV25-1 and TRBJ2-1; 9 bases map to TRBD1. V lost 3 bases and J lost 6; bases outside the gene matches: 6. The CDR3 is made up of 15 amino acids. CDR1 MGHDK and CDR2 SYGVNS come from the germline V gene. CDR3 bases: TGTGCCAGCAGTGATCCGGGACAGGGAACCAATGAGCAGTTCTTC. Residues: CASSDPGQGTNEQFF.

The J gene is TRBJ1-1, the V gene TRBV14; 8 nucleotides align to TRBD1. Trimming removed 3 bases from V and 10 bases from J; junction bases left unmatched: 7. CDR1 and CDR2 from the germline V gene are SGHDN and FVKESK. The length of the CDR3 is 13 residues. Here the CDR3 DNA reads TGTGCCAGCAGCCACAGTCCCGGACAGGGAGCTTTCTTT. Its translation: CASSHSPGQGAFF.